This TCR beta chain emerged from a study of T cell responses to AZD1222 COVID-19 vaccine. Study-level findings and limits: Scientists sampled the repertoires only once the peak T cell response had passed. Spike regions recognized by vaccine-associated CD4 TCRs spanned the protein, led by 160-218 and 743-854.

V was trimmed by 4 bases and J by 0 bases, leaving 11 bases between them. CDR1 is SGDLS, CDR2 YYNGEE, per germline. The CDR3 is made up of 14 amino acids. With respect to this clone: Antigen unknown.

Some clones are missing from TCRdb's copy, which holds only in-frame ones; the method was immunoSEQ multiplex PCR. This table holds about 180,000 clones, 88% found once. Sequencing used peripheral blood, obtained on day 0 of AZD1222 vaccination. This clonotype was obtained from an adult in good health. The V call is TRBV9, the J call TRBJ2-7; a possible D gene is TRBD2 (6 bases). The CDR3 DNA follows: TGTGCCAGCAGCCCTGGGGGGAGCTCCTACGAGCAGTACTTC. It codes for CASSPGGSSYEQYF. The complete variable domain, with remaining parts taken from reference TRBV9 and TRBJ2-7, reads DSGVTQTPKHLITATGQRVTLRCSPRSGDLSVYWYQQSLDQGLQFLIQYYNGEERAKGNILERFSAQQFPDLHSELNLSSLELGDSALYFCASSPGGSSYEQYFGPGTRLTVT.